The clone carrying this T cell receptor (beta chain) was seen more than once but under ten times. This sample is part of a study of blood T cell repertoires in COVID-19. CDR3 size: 13 residues. Germline trimming cut 3 bases from V and 8 bases from J; bases unmatched to any gene: 4. Germline-derived CDR1 and CDR2 are DFQATT and SNEGSKA (reference sequence). TCRdb keeps only in-frame clones here, not all; method: immunoSEQ multiplex PCR. The repertoire holds over 200,000 clones, with more than 65% as singletons. V is TRBV20-1 and J is TRBJ1-6, with 7 bases identical to TRBD1. Specimen: peripheral blood. This TCR came from a man aged 50 or older with active or convalescent COVID-19. CDR3 loop: CSASLDRDSPLHF. The CDR3 DNA follows: TGCAGTGCTAGTCTAGACAGGGATTCACCCCTCCACTTT.